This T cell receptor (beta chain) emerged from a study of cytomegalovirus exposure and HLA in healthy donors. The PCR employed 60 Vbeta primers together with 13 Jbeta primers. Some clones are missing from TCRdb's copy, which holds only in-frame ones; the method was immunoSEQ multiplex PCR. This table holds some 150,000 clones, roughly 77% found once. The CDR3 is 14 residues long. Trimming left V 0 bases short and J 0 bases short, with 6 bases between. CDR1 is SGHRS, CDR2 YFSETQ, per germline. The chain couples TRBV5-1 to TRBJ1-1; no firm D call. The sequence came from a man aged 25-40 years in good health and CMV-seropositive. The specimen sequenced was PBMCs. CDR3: CASSLVGVNTEAFF. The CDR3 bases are TGCGCCAGCAGCTTGGTCGGGGTGAACACTGAAGCTTTCTTT.